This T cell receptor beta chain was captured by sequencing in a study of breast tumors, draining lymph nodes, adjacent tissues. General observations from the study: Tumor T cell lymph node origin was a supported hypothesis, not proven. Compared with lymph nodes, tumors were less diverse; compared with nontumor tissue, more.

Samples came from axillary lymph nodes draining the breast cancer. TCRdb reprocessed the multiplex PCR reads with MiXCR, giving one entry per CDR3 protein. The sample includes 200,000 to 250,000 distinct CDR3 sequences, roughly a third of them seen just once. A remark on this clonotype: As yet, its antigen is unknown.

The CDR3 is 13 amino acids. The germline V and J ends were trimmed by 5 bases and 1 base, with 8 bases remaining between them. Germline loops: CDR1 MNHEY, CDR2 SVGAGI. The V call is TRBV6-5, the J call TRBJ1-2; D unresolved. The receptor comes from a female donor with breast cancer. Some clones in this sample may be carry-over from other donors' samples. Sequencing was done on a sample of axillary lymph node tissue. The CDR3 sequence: CASSRDINYGYTF. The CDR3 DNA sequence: TGTGCCAGCAGTCGGGATATTAACTATGGCTACACCTTC.